Following are 3 T cell receptor beta chains from one sample sequenced in a study of T cell responses to AZD1222 COVID-19 vaccine. This table comes from immunoSEQ multiplex PCR, and its TCRdb copy is limited to in-frame clones, with some not included. The sample includes under 150,000 clones, approximately 85% seen only once; the top ten take 7.9%. The sequencing used peripheral blood, collected 28 days after the second dose of the MenACWY control vaccine. Receptors originate from an adult who received the MenACWY meningococcal vaccine as a control.

The chain employs TRBV28 and TRBJ2-3; TRBD1 or TRBD2 may be the D gene (5 bases each). Germline V gives CDR1 MDHEN, CDR2 SYDVKM. V lost 5 bases and J 0 bases, leaving 18 bases between the germline ends. The length of the CDR3 is 17 residues. The CDR3, as DNA: TGTGCCAGCAGTGGGACCGGAGGCGGTGCTAGCACAGATACGCAGTATTTT. It yields the protein CASSGTGGGASTDTQYF. Using reference TRBV28 and TRBJ2-3 for the parts outside the CDR3, the full variable domain is DVKVTQSSRYLVKRTGEKVFLECVQDMDHENMFWYRQDPGLGLRLIYFSYDVKMKEKGDIPEGYSVSREKKERFSLILESASTNQTSMYLCASSGTGGGASTDTQYFGPGTRLTVL.

V and J are TRBV5-1 and TRBJ2-3; weak D call: TRBD1 (5 bases). The germline CDR1 and CDR2 sequences are SGHRS and YFSETQ. Trimming shortened V by 4 bases and J by 5 bases, and 17 bases separated the two germline ends. The CDR3 totals 15 residues. CDR3 sequence (DNA): TGCGCCAGCAGCGGTCAGGGCAACCGTGAAGATACGCAGTATTTT. Protein sequence: CASSGQGNREDTQYF.

This sequence joins TRBV6-2 or TRBV6-3 and TRBJ2-7; no definite D call. The CDR3 length is 13 residues. Germline CDR1 reads MNHEY; CDR2 reads SVGEGT. The ends were cut back, 4 bases at V and 7 bases at J, with 14 bases in the middle. CDR3 in amino acids: CASSFYQSREQYF. The CDR3 coding sequence is TGTGCCAGCAGTTTCTACCAATCGAGGGAGCAGTACTTC.